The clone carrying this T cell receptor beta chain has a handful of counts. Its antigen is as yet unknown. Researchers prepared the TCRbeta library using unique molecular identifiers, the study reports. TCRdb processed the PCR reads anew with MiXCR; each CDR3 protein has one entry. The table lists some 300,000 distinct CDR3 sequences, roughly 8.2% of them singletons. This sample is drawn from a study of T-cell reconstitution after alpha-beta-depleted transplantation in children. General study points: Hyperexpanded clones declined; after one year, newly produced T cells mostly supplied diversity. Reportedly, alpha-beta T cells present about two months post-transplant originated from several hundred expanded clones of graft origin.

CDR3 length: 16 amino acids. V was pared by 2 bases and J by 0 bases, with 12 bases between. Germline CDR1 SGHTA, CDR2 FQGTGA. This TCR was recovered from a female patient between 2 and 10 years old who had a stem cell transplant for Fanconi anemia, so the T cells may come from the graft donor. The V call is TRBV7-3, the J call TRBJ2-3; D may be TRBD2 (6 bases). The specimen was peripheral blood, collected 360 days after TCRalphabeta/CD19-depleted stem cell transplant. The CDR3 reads CASSLFGRSSTDTQYF. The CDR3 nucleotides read TGTGCCAGCAGCTTATTTGGGAGGAGTAGCACAGATACGCAGTATTTT.